Presented here are 15 T cell receptor beta chains from one specimen sequenced in a study of metastatic and nonmetastatic thyroid tumors. With MiXCR, TCRdb called clones anew from the PCR reads. The sample contains 6,000 to 7,500 clones, 30% of which appear only once. Every patient was untreated before thyroid surgery. The sequenced sample was adjacent normal tissue. The receptors come from a female donor with papillary thyroid cancer or a benign thyroid nodule (not recorded which). Some clones in this sample may be carry-over from other donors' samples.

In its sample, this clone was seen many times. The chain couples TRBV6-1 to TRBJ1-2; D gene ambiguous. With 2 bases removed from V and 2 bases from J, the gap between germline ends came to 6 bases. Germline assignment: CDR1 MNHNS and CDR2 SASEGT. The CDR3 length is 13 residues. The CDR3 region is CASSERKNYGYTF. CDR3 DNA: TGTGCCAGCAGTGAACGGAAAAACTATGGCTACACCTTC.

By share, this clone counts as medium-sized. The chain couples TRBV20-1 to TRBJ2-7, with D possibly called TRBD1 or TRBD2 (5 bases each). CDR1 DFQATT and CDR2 SNEGSKA come from the germline V gene (reference sequence). The CDR3 extends over 11 amino acids. The V end was cut by 6 bases, the J end by 5 bases, with 11 bases between. Here the CDR3 reads CSARSGHEQYF. The DNA for the CDR3 is TGCAGTGCCAGGTCGGGGCACGAGCAGTACTTC.

Sample share makes this clone large. The chain carries TRBV28 and TRBJ2-7, with no clear D. The V gene's germline CDR1 is MDHEN and CDR2 SYDVKM. This CDR3 contains 16 residues. With 5 bases removed from V and 0 bases from J, the gap between germline ends came to 17 bases. CDR3 amino acids: CASSPSSVASSYEQYF. In DNA, the CDR3 is TGTGCCAGCAGTCCGAGTAGTGTCGCCAGCTCCTACGAGCAGTACTTC.

In its sample, this clone ranks as large. V gene TRBV6-1 combines with J gene TRBJ2-7; 7 nucleotides align to TRBD2. CDR1 and CDR2 (germline): MNHNS, SASEGT. Germline trimming cut 1 base from V and 7 bases from J; bases unmatched to any gene: 4. The CDR3 is 13 residues long. As DNA, the CDR3 is TGTGCCAGCAGTGAAGGACTAGCACGGGAGCAGTACTTC. It is translated as CASSEGLAREQYF.

This clone came up a few times. A read error may account for a junction end that differs from germline. Distinct nucleotide sequences in the sample also encode this CDR3. The chain uses TRBV2 and TRBJ2-2; no clear D gene. CDR3 length equals 15 residues. The germline gives CDR1 SNHLY, CDR2 FYNNEI. CDR3: CASRLPGIFTGELFF. The CDR3 DNA follows: TGCGCCAGTCGACTTCCGGGCATTTTCACCGGGGAGCTGTTTTTT. Drawing the rest from reference TRBV2 and TRBJ2-2, the complete variable domain is EPEVTQTPSHQVTQMGQEVILRCVPISNHLYFYWYRQILGQKVEFLVSFYNNEISEKSEIFDDQFSVERPDGSNFTLKIRSTKLEDSAMYFCASRLPGIFTGELFFGEGSRLTVL.

This clone has a handful of counts. The V call is TRBV7-8, the J call TRBJ1-1, with D possibly being TRBD1 (6 bases). V was shortened by 1 base and J by 1 base, with 10 bases between the two germline ends. The length of the CDR3 is 15 residues. CDR1 and CDR2 from the germline V gene are SGHVS and FQNEAQ. CDR3 sequence (DNA): TGTGCCAGCAGCTTAGACAGGGTTGCGAACACTGAAGCTTTCTTT. As protein: CASSLDRVANTEAFF.

The chain links TRBV20-1 to TRBJ1-5; 8 bases are shared with TRBD1. Germline V CDR1 and CDR2: DFQATT, SNEGSKA (reference sequence). V lost 2 bases and J lost 6; bases outside the gene matches: 9. CDR3 length: 15 amino acids. CDR3 region: CSARPGQGGSQPQHF. CDR3 sequence (DNA): TGCAGTGCTAGACCCGGACAGGGAGGGAGTCAGCCCCAGCATTTT.

The V gene is TRBV5-1, the J gene TRBJ2-7; D possibly corresponds to TRBD1 (6 bases). V was pared by 0 bases and J by 3 bases, with 16 bases between. The length of the CDR3 is 16 residues. Germline lookup yields CDR1 SGHRS and CDR2 YFSETQ. CDR3 DNA: TGCGCCAGCAGCTTGGCCCCGGACAGACCAGTCTACGAGCAGTACTTC. Amino acid sequence: CASSLAPDRPVYEQYF.

As for this clone: The junction does not match germline at one end; this may be a read error. V gene TRBV19 combines with J gene TRBJ2-7, with D possibly being TRBD2 (5 bases). Per the germline V gene, CDR1 is LNHDA and CDR2 is SQIVND (reference sequence). The CDR3 is 13 amino acids. The CDR3 loop reads CVSSIRNGNEQYF. CDR3 DNA: TGTGTCAGTAGTATTCGTAACGGGAACGAGCAGTACTTC. Based on the CDR3 plus reference TRBV19 and TRBJ2-7, the full variable domain is DGGITQSPKYLFRKEGQNVTLSCEQNLNHDAMYWYRQDPGQGLRLIYYSQIVNDFQKGDIAEGYSVSREKKESFPLTVTSAQKNPTAFYLCVSSIRNGNEQYFGPGTRLTVT.

V is TRBV28 and J is TRBJ1-5; 8 bases align to TRBD1. The CDR3 loop spans 14 amino acids. The ends lost 5 bases at V and 6 bases at J; junction bases unmatched: 6. The germline CDR1 and CDR2 sequences are MDHEN and SYDVKM. CDR3 sequence reads: CASSIDRGSQPQHF. Here the CDR3 DNA reads TGTGCCAGCAGTATCGACAGGGGAAGTCAGCCCCAGCATTTT.

This clone has a handful of counts. The gene calls are TRBV7-2 and TRBJ2-1; TRBD2 aligns across 9 bases. J lost 4 bases, V lost 0 bases, and 10 bases had no gene match. This CDR3 is built from 18 residues. In germline, CDR1 is SGHTA, CDR2 FQGNSA. This CDR3 is CASSLAWGGRALYNEQFF. As DNA, the CDR3 is TGTGCCAGCAGCTTAGCGTGGGGCGGGAGGGCCCTGTACAATGAGCAGTTCTTC.

The chain combines TRBV6-2 or TRBV6-3 with TRBJ2-7; no firm D call. Germline V CDR1 and CDR2: MNHEY, SVGEGT. This CDR3 region has 15 residues. Between the trimmed V and J ends, which lost 5 bases and 1 base, there was a span of 15 bases. DNA of the CDR3: TGTGCCAGCAGTCCCCCGGGCCAACGATCCTACGAGCAGTACTTC. This translates into CASSPPGQRSYEQYF.

Written as DNA, the CDR3 is TGTGCCAGCAGCTTAGTTGGCAGGGCCTACGAGCAGTACTTC. Residues: CASSLVGRAYEQYF. The V gene is TRBV7-9, the J gene TRBJ2-7; weak D call: TRBD1 (5 bases). Germline V gene data show CDR1 as SEHNR and CDR2 as FQNEAQ (reference sequence). The CDR3 covers 14 residues. Trimming cost V 1 base and J 2 bases, with 9 bases left between them.

The table lists this clone with a few counts. This chain links TRBV10-3 with TRBJ1-2; no firm D call. Per the germline V gene, CDR1 is ENHRY and CDR2 is SYGVKD. V lost 4 bases and J 6 bases, leaving 12 bases between the germline ends. CDR3 length: 13 amino acids. The CDR3 loop is CAISGTPDHGYTF. Written as DNA, the CDR3 is TGTGCCATCAGTGGGACCCCGGACCATGGCTACACCTTC.

This clone was counted a few times. The limits of the CDR3 on the DNA are not certain, so only TCRdb's listed CDR3 is given. V is TRBV6-4 and J is TRBJ1-1; the table names TRBD1, a call not compared with the DNA. Inclusive of both ends, the CDR3 amounts to 21 amino acids. CDR1 MRHNA and CDR2 SNTAGT come from the germline V gene. CDR3 region: CASGPNLSIQYFGAGNTEAFF.